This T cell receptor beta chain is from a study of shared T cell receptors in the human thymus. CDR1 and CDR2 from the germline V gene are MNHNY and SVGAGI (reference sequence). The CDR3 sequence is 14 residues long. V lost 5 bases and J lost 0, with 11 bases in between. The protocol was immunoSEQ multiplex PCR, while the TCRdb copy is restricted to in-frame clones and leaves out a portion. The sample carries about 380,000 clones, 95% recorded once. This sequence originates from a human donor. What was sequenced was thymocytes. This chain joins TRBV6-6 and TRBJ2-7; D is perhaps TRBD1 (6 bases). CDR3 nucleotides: TGTGCCAGCAGTCGACAGGCACCCTCCTACGAGCAGTACTTC. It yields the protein CASSRQAPSYEQYF.